The present entry profiles one T cell receptor beta chain with its context. The antigen remains unidentified. CDR1 SGHRS and CDR2 YFSETQ come from the germline V gene. Losses at the gene ends were 3 bases for V and 7 bases for J; bases not matched to a gene: 10. The CDR3 loop spans 15 amino acids. This record comes from a study of Graves' ophthalmopathy and Graves' hyperthyroidism. The study's findings and limits: Blood also harbored most expanded thyroid clonotypes above 0.001 frequency.

The sequenced template was RNA, covering the TCR beta CDR3 region. Investigators did first-round RT-PCR with HTBI primers, then second-round multiplex PCR. TCRdb passed the multiplex PCR reads through MiXCR, listing each CDR3 protein once. The sample includes fewer than 600,000 distinct CDR3 sequences, approximately 14% of them seen just once. The sample was blood. This clonotype was sampled from a woman under 40 with Graves' ophthalmopathy. J is TRBJ1-1 and V is TRBV5-1; 9 bases match TRBD1. CDR3 sequence: CASSWAGTGSGEAFF. The CDR3 coding sequence is TGCGCCAGCAGCTGGGCCGGGACAGGGTCGGGTGAAGCTTTCTTT.